The source of this TCR beta chain is a study of T cells in Graves' hyperthyroidism and ophthalmopathy. Enrolled ophthalmopathy patients presented with a Clinical Activity Score of at least 3, a NOSPECS grade of at least 4, and disease duration under 3 months. Amplification of TCR beta CDR3 regions was performed using RNA transcripts as template. The TCR CDR3 was amplified in a first-round RT-PCR using the HTBI primer set. From the multiplex PCR reads, TCRdb called clonotypes with MiXCR, one entry per CDR3 protein. The table lists 640,000 or so distinct CDR3 sequences, about 15% of them singletons. This clonotype was seen only a few times. This may be a read error: a much more frequent sequence differs by one nucleotide. This CDR3 spans 16 amino acids. Trimming removed 7 bases from V and 4 bases from J; junction bases left unmatched: 12. Looked up from germline, CDR1 is MNHNS and CDR2 is SASEGT.

This chain joins TRBV6-1 and TRBJ1-5; 8 bases fit TRBD1. This TCR was recovered from a woman aged 40 to 50 with Graves' ophthalmopathy. Material for sequencing was blood. Here the CDR3 reads CASIPSPRTGNQPQHF. For the CDR3, the DNA is TGTGCCAGCATTCCAAGTCCCAGGACAGGGAATCAGCCCCAGCATTTT.